This T cell receptor beta chain was observed in a study of PD-1 blockade in classical Hodgkin lymphoma. About the study: Patients in the cohort were put on intravenous nivolumab, 3 mg/kg every 2 weeks. General observations from the study: CD4+ TCR diversity, unlike CD8+, rose significantly by C4D1. Partial responders and progressors had significantly lower baseline TCR diversity.

The CDR3 is 12 amino acids. Germline assignment: CDR1 SEHNR and CDR2 FQNEAQ (reference sequence). Trimming took 4 bases from V and 5 from J, leaving 9 bases between them. In this sample, this clone turned up a few times. Its antigen is unknown. No patient escaped relapse after autologous stem cell transplantation, and brentuximab vedotin exposure varied. Under best response, outcomes were complete response, partial response or progressive disease. Assay used: immunoSEQ multiplex PCR; TCRdb lists only in-frame clones, some missing. The data contain about 66,000 clones, about 70% of them singletons. The rearrangement links TRBV7-9 to TRBJ2-7; weak D call: TRBD2 (6 bases). The sequenced sample was peripheral blood mononuclear cells (PBMCs), obtained before the second cycle of nivolumab. The TCR originated in a human donor with classical Hodgkin lymphoma. CDR3 protein: CASSWEEDEQYF. The CDR3 nucleotides read TGTGCCAGCAGCTGGGAGGAAGACGAGCAGTACTTC.